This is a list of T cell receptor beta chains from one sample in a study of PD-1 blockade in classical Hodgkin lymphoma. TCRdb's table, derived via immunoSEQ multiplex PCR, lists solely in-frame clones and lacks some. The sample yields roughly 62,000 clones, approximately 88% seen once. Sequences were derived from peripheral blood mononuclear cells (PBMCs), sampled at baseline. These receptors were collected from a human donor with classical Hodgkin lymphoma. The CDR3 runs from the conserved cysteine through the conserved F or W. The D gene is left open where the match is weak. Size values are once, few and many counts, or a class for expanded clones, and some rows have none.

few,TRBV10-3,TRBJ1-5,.,TGTGCCATCAGTGAGTCAGGCGCCAATAGCAATCAGCCCCAGCATTTT,CAISESGANSNQPQHF
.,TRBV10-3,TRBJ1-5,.,TGTGCCATCAGTGAAACAACAGGGCAGCCCCAGCATTTT,CAISETTGQPQHF
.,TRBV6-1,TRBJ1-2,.,TGTGCCAGCAGTGCAGGGGACGGCTATGGCTACACCTTC,CASSAGDGYGYTF
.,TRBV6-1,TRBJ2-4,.,TGTGCCAGCAGTGGATGGGGGGCCGCCAAAAACATTCAGTACTTC,CASSGWGAAKNIQYF
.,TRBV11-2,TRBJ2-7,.,TGTGCCAGCAGCCCCTACTACGAGCAGTACTTC,CASSPYYEQYF
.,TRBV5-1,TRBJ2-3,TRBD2,TGCGCCAGCAGCTTGGAGGTGCGGGGGGGCCTTCGCACAGATACGCAGTATTTT,CASSLEVRGGLRTDTQYF
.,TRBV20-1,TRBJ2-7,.,TGCAGTGCTAGACCTAAAAACGAGCAGTACTTC,CSARPKNEQYF
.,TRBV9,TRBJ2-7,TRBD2,TGTGCCAGCAGCGTAGGAGGGACTAGCGTAACCTACGAGCAGTACTTC,CASSVGGTSVTYEQYF
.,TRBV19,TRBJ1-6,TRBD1,TGTGCCAGTACCCAGAGTGGGGCAGGGGGTTATTCACCCCTCCACTTT,CASTQSGAGGYSPLHF
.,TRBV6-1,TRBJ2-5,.,TGTGCCAGCAGTGAGGGACCCGGGGTGACAGAGACCCAGTACTTC,CASSEGPGVTETQYF
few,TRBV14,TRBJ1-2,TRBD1,TGTGCCAGCAGCCATGAGGGACAGGGGATCTATGGCTACACCTTC,CASSHEGQGIYGYTF
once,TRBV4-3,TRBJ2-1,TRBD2,TGCGCCAGCAGCCAAGATCCCAGCGGGGGGGCGTATGAGCAGTTCTTC,CASSQDPSGGAYEQFF
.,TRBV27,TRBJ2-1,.,TGTGCCAGCAGTGGTTGGCAGGGTAATCATGAGCAGTTCTTC,CASSGWQGNHEQFF
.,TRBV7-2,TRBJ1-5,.,TGTGCCAGCAGCTTACAAAGCAATCAGCCCCAGCATTTT,CASSLQSNQPQHF
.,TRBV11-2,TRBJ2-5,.,TGTGCCAGCAGCTTAGTTTTTATGGGATTGGAGACCCAGTACTTC,CASSLVFMGLETQYF
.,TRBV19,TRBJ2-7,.,TGTGCCAGTAGTACCCCGACAGCGGCTAACTACGAGCAGTACTTC,CASSTPTAANYEQYF
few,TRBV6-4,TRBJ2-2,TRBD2,TGTGCCAGCAGTGTAAGCGGGGGGGACACCGGGGAGCTGTTTTTT,CASSVSGGDTGELFF
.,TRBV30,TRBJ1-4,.,TGTGCCTGCTCGTCAGGCCCGGGGGGGAAACTGTTTTTT,CACSSGPGGKLFF
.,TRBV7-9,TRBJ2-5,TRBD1,TGTGCCAGCAGCTTAGTAGGGGGCAAAGAGACCCAGTACTTC,CASSLVGGKETQYF
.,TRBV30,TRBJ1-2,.,TGTGCCTGGAGTGGCCTGAGCGAGGGCTACACCTTC,CAWSGLSEGYTF
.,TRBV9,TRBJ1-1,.,TGTGCCAGCAGCGTAGCACAGCAGAACACTGAAGCTTTCTTT,CASSVAQQNTEAFF
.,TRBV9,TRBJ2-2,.,TGTGCCAGCAGCGCCGCCCGGGGCGTGGCGGCCGGGGAGCTGTTTTTT,CASSAARGVAAGELFF
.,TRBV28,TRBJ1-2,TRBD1,TGTGCCAGCGCGGACAGGGGCTATGGCTACACCTTC,CASADRGYGYTF
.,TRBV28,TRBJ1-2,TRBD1,TGTGCCAGCAGTTTACCCGCAGGGGGCAACTATGGCTACACCTTC,CASSLPAGGNYGYTF
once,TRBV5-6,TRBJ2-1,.,TGTGCCAGCAGCTACGGCGGGAATGAGCAGTTCTTC,CASSYGGNEQFF
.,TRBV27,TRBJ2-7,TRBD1,TGTGCCAGCAGTTTGGGACAGAGATTCTACGAGCAGTACTTC,CASSLGQRFYEQYF
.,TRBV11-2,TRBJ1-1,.,TGTGCCAGCAGCCCAGGGGTGAGCACTGAAGCTTTCTTT,CASSPGVSTEAFF
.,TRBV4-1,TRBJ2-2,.,TGCGCCAGCAGCCGGATCGACTTATTTCAGGCCACCGGGGAGCTGTTTTTT,CASSRIDLFQATGELFF
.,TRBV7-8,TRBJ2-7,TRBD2,TGTGCCAGCGCGGTCGAGCGGGGGCCCTCCTACGAGCAGTACTTC,CASAVERGPSYEQYF
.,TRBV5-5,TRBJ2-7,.,TGTGCCAGCACCCCGGGCCCAAGGTCCTACGAGCAGTACTTC,CASTPGPRSYEQYF
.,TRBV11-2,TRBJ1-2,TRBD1,TGTGCCAGCAGCTTTTTTTCTTGGGGACAGGATTTGTATGGCTACACCTTC,CASSFFSWGQDLYGYTF
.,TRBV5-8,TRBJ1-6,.,TGTGCCAGCAGCTTGTCAGCCATTGGATATAATTCACCCCTCCACTTT,CASSLSAIGYNSPLHF
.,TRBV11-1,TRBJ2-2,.,TGTGCCAGCAGCTTAGCACAGGAGCTCGGGGAGCTGTTTTTT,CASSLAQELGELFF
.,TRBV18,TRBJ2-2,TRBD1,TGTGCCAGCTCACCTTCACAGGGGGCGAGTACCGGGGAGCTGTTTTTT,CASSPSQGASTGELFF
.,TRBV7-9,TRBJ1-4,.,TGTGCCAGCAGCTTCACCGGGGAGGATAATGAAAAACTGTTTTTT,CASSFTGEDNEKLFF
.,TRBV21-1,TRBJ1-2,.,TGTGCCAGCAGCGCCCGGGACAGGGGATCCTATGGCTACACCTTC,CASSARDRGSYGYTF
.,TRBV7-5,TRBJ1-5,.,TGTGTCAGAAGTAGGCGGCGGGGCCGCAATCAGCCCCAGCATTTT,CVRSRRRGRNQPQHF
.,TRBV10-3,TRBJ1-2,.,TGTGCCATCGGGAGGGATTACAGCTATGGCTACACCTTC,CAIGRDYSYGYTF
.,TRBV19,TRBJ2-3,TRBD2,TGTGCCAGTAGTATACTTCGGGCTAGCGGGGAAACGCAGTATTTT,CASSILRASGETQYF